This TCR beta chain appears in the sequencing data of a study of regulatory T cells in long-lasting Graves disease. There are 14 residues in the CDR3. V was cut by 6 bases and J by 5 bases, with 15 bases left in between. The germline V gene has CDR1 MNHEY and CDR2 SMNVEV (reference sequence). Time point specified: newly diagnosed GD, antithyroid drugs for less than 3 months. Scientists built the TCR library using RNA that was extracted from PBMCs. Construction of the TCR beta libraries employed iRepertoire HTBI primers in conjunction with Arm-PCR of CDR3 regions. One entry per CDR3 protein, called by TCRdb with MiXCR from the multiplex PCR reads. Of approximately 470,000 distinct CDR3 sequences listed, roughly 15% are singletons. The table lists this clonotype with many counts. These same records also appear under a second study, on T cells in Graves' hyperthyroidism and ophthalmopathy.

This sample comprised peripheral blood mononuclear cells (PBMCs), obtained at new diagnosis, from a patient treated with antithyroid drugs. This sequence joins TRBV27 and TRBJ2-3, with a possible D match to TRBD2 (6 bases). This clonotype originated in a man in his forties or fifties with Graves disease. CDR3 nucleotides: TGTGCCAGCAGCACTGGGGGGAGGCGAGATACGCAGTATTTT. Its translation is CASSTGGRRDTQYF.